A selection of T cell receptor beta chains follows, all from one sample in a study of shared T cell receptors in the human thymus. Only in-frame clones appear in the TCRdb table, and some are missing; sequencing was by immunoSEQ multiplex PCR. The repertoire includes roughly 710,000 clones, approximately 83% of them detected once, and over 0.008% sits in the top ten. These same records also appear under a second study, on human thymus T cells.

Sequenced input: thymocytes. These receptors all come from a girl under three years old with a congenital heart defect. Each CDR3 is given with its conserved first and last residue. A D gene is named only where the DNA matches it firmly. The listing skips clone size in some rows; elsewhere it reads once, few, many or a size class.

D gene | clone size | J gene | V gene | CDR3 protein | CDR3 DNA
TRBD1 | - | TRBJ2-5 | TRBV11-2 | CASSFHPLEGAVQETQYF | TGTGCCAGCAGCTTCCACCCCCTAGAGGGGGCTGTACAAGAGACCCAGTACTTC
TRBD1 | once | TRBJ2-1 | TRBV6-1 | CASSEAVPPGQGIPSYNEQFF | TGTGCCAGCAGTGAAGCCGTACCGCCGGGACAGGGTATTCCCTCCTACAATGAGCAGTTCTTC
TRBD1 | - | TRBJ1-2 | TRBV27 | CASSLTSGRGQNYGYTF | TGTGCCAGCAGTCTCACTTCGGGCAGGGGGCAAAACTATGGCTACACCTTC
TRBD1 | - | TRBJ1-5 | TRBV6-5 | CASSSDRANQPQHF | TGTGCCAGCAGCTCGGACAGGGCAAATCAGCCCCAGCATTTT
- | once | TRBJ1-2 | TRBV5-8 | CASSLARTEPLYGYTF | TGTGCCAGCAGCTTGGCCAGGACAGAGCCTTTGTATGGCTACACCTTC
- | once | TRBJ1-2 | TRBV6-5 | CASSTPGGRRDGYTF | TGTGCCAGCAGTACCCCCGGGGGGCGCAGGGATGGCTACACCTTC
- | - | TRBJ2-7 | TRBV7-9 | CASSLAAGCPPYEQYF | TGTGCCAGCAGCTTAGCCGCCGGGTGCCCACCCTACGAGCAGTACTTC
- | - | TRBJ2-1 | TRBV5-1 | CASSLYPGVSYNEQFF | TGCGCCAGCAGCTTGTATCCAGGGGTATCCTACAATGAGCAGTTCTTC
TRBD1 | - | TRBJ1-5 | TRBV4-1 | CASSQEDRGHQPQHF | TGCGCCAGCAGCCAGGAGGACAGGGGACATCAGCCCCAGCATTTT
- | - | TRBJ2-7 | TRBV5-6 | CASSLACWAPYEQYF | TGTGCCAGCAGCTTGGCGTGCTGGGCACCCTACGAGCAGTACTTC
TRBD1 | once | TRBJ2-7 | TRBV5-1 | CASSPRQGAREQYF | TGCGCCAGCAGCCCACGACAGGGGGCGAGGGAGCAGTACTTC
- | - | TRBJ2-7 | TRBV5-6 | CASSHPPRAQGHGSYEQYF | TGTGCCAGCAGCCACCCCCCCAGGGCCCAGGGTCACGGGTCCTACGAGCAGTACTTC
TRBD1 | few | TRBJ1-1 | TRBV18 | CASSPPGQGAPNTEAFF | TGTGCCAGCTCACCCCCGGGACAGGGGGCTCCGAACACTGAAGCTTTCTTT
- | once | TRBJ2-7 | TRBV18 | CASSLNTYFPRARASYEQYF | TGTGCCAGCTCACTCAACACGTATTTTCCCAGGGCCCGGGCCTCCTACGAGCAGTACTTC
TRBD1 | - | TRBJ2-7 | TRBV5-1 | CASSLSPGTARYEQYF | TGCGCCAGCAGCTTGTCACCGGGGACAGCGAGATACGAGCAGTACTTC
TRBD1 | - | TRBJ2-7 | TRBV4-1 | CASSQSDRDRVYRGTRQYF | TGCGCCAGCAGCCAATCAGATAGGGACAGGGTTTATAGGGGCACGAGGCAGTACTTC
- | - | TRBJ1-5 | TRBV5-1 | CASSLGGDKLDQPQHF | TGCGCCAGCAGCTTGGGTGGGGACAAACTTGATCAGCCCCAGCATTTT
- | - | TRBJ2-3 | TRBV5-1 | CASTPRRSVDTQYF | TGCGCCAGCACCCCTCGGAGGTCGGTTGATACGCAGTATTTT
TRBD2 | - | TRBJ2-7 | TRBV6-4 | CASSVGLALRYEQYF | TGTGCCAGCAGTGTAGGACTAGCTCTTCGCTACGAGCAGTACTTC
TRBD1 | - | TRBJ2-1 | TRBV6-5 | CASSPPQGKAGEQFF | TGTGCCAGCAGCCCTCCACAGGGGAAGGCGGGTGAGCAGTTCTTC
- | - | TRBJ2-7 | TRBV4-1 | CASSPRRLGLPYEQYF | TGCGCCAGCAGCCCAAGGCGTTTGGGCCTCCCCTACGAGCAGTACTTC
- | - | TRBJ1-2 | TRBV5-1 | CASSLCPVGGGPGQYGYTF | TGCGCCAGCAGCTTGTGCCCAGTGGGGGGGGGTCCCGGACAGTATGGCTACACCTTC
- | - | TRBJ1-2 | TRBV27 | CASSHPNYGYTF | TGTGCCAGCAGTCATCCTAACTATGGCTACACCTTC
- | - | TRBJ2-1 | TRBV27 | CASSSYYNEQFF | TGTGCCAGCAGTTCCTACTACAATGAGCAGTTCTTC
- | - | TRBJ1-1 | TRBV7-3 | CASSFRPRSEAFF | TGTGCCAGCAGCTTTAGGCCGAGGTCTGAAGCTTTCTTT
- | - | TRBJ2-7 | TRBV11-2 | CASSHPSPGTYEQYF | TGTGCCAGCAGCCACCCCTCTCCAGGAACCTACGAGCAGTACTTC
- | - | TRBJ2-1 | TRBV29-1 | CSVDQGRSYNEQFF | TGCAGCGTTGATCAGGGCCGCTCCTACAATGAGCAGTTCTTC
- | - | TRBJ2-7 | TRBV5-5 | CASSYRHTTTYEQYF | TGTGCCAGCAGCTATAGACATACGACCACCTACGAGCAGTACTTC
- | once | TRBJ2-5 | TRBV5-1 | CASSLGGPGAAQETQYF | TGCGCCAGCAGCTTGGGAGGTCCTGGCGCGGCCCAAGAGACCCAGTACTTC
- | once | TRBJ2-5 | TRBV2 | CARDTGTQGQETQYF | TGTGCCAGAGATACCGGGACTCAGGGTCAAGAGACCCAGTACTTC
TRBD1 | few | TRBJ2-7 | TRBV5-1 | CASSLHGGQDEQYF | TGCGCCAGCAGCTTGCATGGGGGACAGGACGAGCAGTACTTC
TRBD1 | once | TRBJ1-4 | TRBV5-6 | CASSSRDRGREKLFF | TGTGCCAGCAGCTCGAGGGACAGGGGGCGAGAAAAACTGTTTTTT
- | - | TRBJ1-5 | TRBV28 | CASSSWTLSNQPQHF | TGTGCCAGCAGTTCATGGACATTGAGCAATCAGCCCCAGCATTTT
- | - | TRBJ1-4 | TRBV19 | CASTATVKLFF | TGTGCCAGTACCGCGACAGTTAAACTGTTTTTT
- | - | TRBJ1-1 | TRBV5-4 | CASSLRGTEAFF | TGTGCCAGCAGCTTGAGAGGCACTGAAGCTTTCTTT
TRBD1 | - | TRBJ2-7 | TRBV9 | CASSVEGTAPYEQYF | TGTGCCAGCAGCGTAGAGGGGACAGCCCCCTACGAGCAGTACTTC
TRBD2 | - | TRBJ2-7 | TRBV7-9 | CASSSVAGGSYEQYF | TGTGCCAGCAGCTCCGTAGCGGGGGGTTCCTACGAGCAGTACTTC
TRBD1 | - | TRBJ1-1 | TRBV4-1 | CASSRRQGATDYTEAFF | TGCGCCAGCAGCCGGCGACAGGGGGCTACAGATTACACTGAAGCTTTCTTT
- | - | TRBJ2-2 | TRBV6-5 | CASSSQGINTGELFF | TGTGCCAGCAGCTCACAGGGCATAAACACCGGGGAGCTGTTTTTT
TRBD1 | once | TRBJ2-7 | TRBV23-1 | CASSPLLGTEAAEQYF | TGCGCCAGCAGTCCCCTACTCGGGACAGAAGCCGCCGAGCAGTACTTC
TRBD2 | - | TRBJ2-3 | TRBV27 | CASSLCPSGGTDTQYF | TGTGCCAGCAGTTTATGTCCTAGCGGGGGCACAGATACGCAGTATTTT
TRBD1 | - | TRBJ1-1 | TRBV29-1 | CSVEDRNWGMNTEAFF | TGCAGCGTGGAGGACAGGAACTGGGGAATGAACACTGAAGCTTTCTTT
- | - | TRBJ1-2 | TRBV7-2 | CASSLDGTGEVNYGYTF | TGTGCCAGCAGCTTAGATGGAACGGGGGAGGTTAACTATGGCTACACCTTC
- | - | TRBJ1-2 | TRBV11-2 | CASSLAPGRRGFTYGYTF | TGTGCCAGCAGCTTAGCCCCCGGGAGGAGGGGGTTTACTTATGGCTACACCTTC
TRBD1 | - | TRBJ1-4 | TRBV9 | CASSRGTEFATNEKLFF | TGTGCCAGCAGCAGGGGGACAGAATTCGCAACTAATGAAAAACTGTTTTTT
TRBD1 | few | TRBJ1-1 | TRBV19 | CASSIGDRMNTEAFF | TGTGCCAGTAGTATAGGGGACAGGATGAACACTGAAGCTTTCTTT
TRBD1 | - | TRBJ2-7 | TRBV11-2 | CASSLRGAKQGAPYEQYF | TGTGCCAGCAGCTTAAGGGGGGCCAAACAGGGGGCCCCCTACGAGCAGTACTTC
TRBD1 | - | TRBJ2-7 | TRBV7-2 | CASSLKDRDYEQYF | TGTGCCAGCAGCCTAAAGGACAGGGACTACGAGCAGTACTTC
TRBD1 | - | TRBJ1-2 | TRBV2 | CASRTFIQGASGYTF | TGTGCCAGCAGAACCTTTATTCAGGGGGCGAGTGGCTACACCTTC
- | once | TRBJ2-1 | TRBV10-3 | CAIGEADSYNEQFF | TGTGCCATCGGGGAGGCGGACTCCTACAATGAGCAGTTCTTC
TRBD1 | - | TRBJ1-1 | TRBV15 | CATSFRQGAEAFF | TGTGCCACCAGCTTCCGACAGGGGGCCGAAGCTTTCTTT
TRBD1 | - | TRBJ1-1 | TRBV28 | CASSSYLQFPGQQTNTEAFF | TGTGCCAGCAGTTCCTACCTTCAATTCCCGGGACAGCAAACGAACACTGAAGCTTTCTTT
TRBD1 | once | TRBJ1-2 | TRBV12-5 | CASGFVAGGEYNTYGYTF | TGTGCTAGTGGTTTCGTCGCAGGGGGCGAGTATAATACCTATGGCTACACCTTC
- | - | TRBJ1-1 | TRBV11-2 | CASSLVYTEAFF | TGTGCCAGCAGCTTAGTATACACTGAAGCTTTCTTT